The clone carrying this T cell receptor (beta chain) appeared many times. What it binds is unknown. The study isolated at least 6.5 million PBMCs from each sample. Alongside a J-beta primer mix, a sample-barcoded 5' primer served in a second PCR lasting about 7 to 12 cycles. All cDNA molecules were each tagged by a template-switch adaptor with 12 random nucleotides. Individual samples furnished no less than 2.5 million CDR3-containing paired-end reads apiece. Using its own MiXCR run on the 5' RACE reads, TCRdb lists one record per CDR3 protein. The sample shows under 850,000 distinct CDR3 sequences, roughly 40% of them seen only once. The data were obtained in a study of blood T cells in healthy people across ages. Overall study results and limits: Diversity was higher, and naive CD4+ cells more numerous, in long-lived donors than in aged donors.

The sequence was collected from a young man in good health. Sequenced input: blood.

The CDR3 loop reads CASSSSRDTQYF. Written as DNA, the CDR3 is TGTGCCAGCAGTTCATCGCGGGATACGCAGTATTTT. This chain uses TRBV27 with TRBJ2-3; D is undetermined. The length of the CDR3 is 12 residues. Germline values: CDR1 MNHEY, CDR2 SMNVEV (reference sequence). With 4 bases removed from V and 6 bases from J, the gap between germline ends came to 8 bases.